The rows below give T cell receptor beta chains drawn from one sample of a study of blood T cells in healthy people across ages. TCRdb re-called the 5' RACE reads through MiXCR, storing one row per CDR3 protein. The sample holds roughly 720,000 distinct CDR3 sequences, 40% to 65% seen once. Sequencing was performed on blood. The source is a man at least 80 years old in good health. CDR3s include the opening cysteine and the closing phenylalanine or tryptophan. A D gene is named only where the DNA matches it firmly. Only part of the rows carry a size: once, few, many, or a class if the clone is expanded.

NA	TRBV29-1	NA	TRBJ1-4	CSAGRSQDEKLFF	TGCAGCGCCGGGCGGTCGCAGGATGAAAAACTGTTTTTT
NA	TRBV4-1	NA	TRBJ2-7	CASSLNGNYEQYF	TGCGCCAGCAGCCTGAACGGGAACTACGAGCAGTACTTC
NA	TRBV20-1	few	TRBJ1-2	CSARDFRQPRDEGYTF	TGCAGTGCTAGAGATTTTAGGCAGCCGCGGGATGAGGGCTACACCTTC
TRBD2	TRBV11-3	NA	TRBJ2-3	CASSRGGYAYF	TGTGCCAGCAGCCGCGGGGGATACGCGTATTTT
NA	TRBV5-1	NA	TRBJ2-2	CASSLELNTGELFF	TGTGCCAGCAGTCTCGAGCTTAACACCGGGGAGCTGTTTTTT
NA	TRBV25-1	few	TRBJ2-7	CASSAGVAYEQYF	TGTGCCAGCAGTGCGGGGGTGGCCTACGAGCAGTACTTC
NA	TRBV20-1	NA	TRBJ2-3	CSAQPLGLVNTDTQYF	TGCAGTGCCCAGCCCCTGGGTCTCGTCAACACAGATACGCAGTATTTT
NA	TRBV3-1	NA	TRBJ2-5	CASSQGRDQETQYF	TGTGCCAGCAGCCAAGGTCGGGACCAAGAGACCCAGTACTTC
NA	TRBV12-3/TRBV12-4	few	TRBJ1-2	CASSLGTPSGGYTF	TGTGCCAGCAGTTTGGGCACACCAAGCGGTGGCTACACCTTC
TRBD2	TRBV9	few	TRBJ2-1	CASSVSGVTYNEQFF	TGTGCCAGCAGCGTTAGCGGGGTCACCTACAATGAGCAGTTCTTC
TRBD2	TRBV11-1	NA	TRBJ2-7	CASINSGGLADNEQYF	TGTGCCAGCATTAATTCCGGCGGACTAGCGGACAATGAGCAGTACTTC
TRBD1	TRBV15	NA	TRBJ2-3	CATSLDRGARDAYF	TGTGCCACCAGTCTGGACAGGGGAGCCAGAGACGCGTATTTT
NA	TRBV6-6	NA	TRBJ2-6	CASSYTGNGANVLTF	TGTGCCAGCAGTTATACAGGGAACGGGGCCAACGTCCTGACTTTC
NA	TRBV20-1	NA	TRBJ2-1	CSARDDYSYDEQFF	TGCAGTGCTAGAGATGACTATTCATACGATGAGCAGTTCTTC
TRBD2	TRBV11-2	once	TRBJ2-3	CASSLGLAGGERDAYF	TGTGCCAGCAGCTTAGGACTAGCGGGAGGGGAGAGAGACGCGTATTTT
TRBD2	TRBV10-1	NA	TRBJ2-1	CASSESASGRCEQFF	TGCGCCAGCAGTGAGTCGGCGAGCGGGAGATGTGAGCAGTTCTTC
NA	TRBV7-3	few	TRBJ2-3	CASSFMGPQGRTDTQYF	TGTGCCAGCAGCTTTATGGGTCCCCAGGGCCGCACAGATACGCAGTATTTT
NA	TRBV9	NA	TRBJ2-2	CASSPSTGSTGELFF	TGTGCCAGCAGCCCAAGCACAGGGTCAACCGGGGAGCTGTTTTTT
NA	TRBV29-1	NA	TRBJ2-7	CSVARVGYEQYF	TGCAGCGTTGCTAGGGTAGGCTACGAGCAGTACTTC
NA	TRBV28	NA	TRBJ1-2	CASRPGTFGYTF	TGTGCCAGCAGGCCAGGGACATTTGGCTACACCTTC
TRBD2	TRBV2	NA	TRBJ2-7	CASSDGTSGLYEQYF	TGTGCCAGCAGTGATGGAACTAGCGGGCTGTACGAGCAGTACTTC
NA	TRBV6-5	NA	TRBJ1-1	CASSDSDSYTEAFF	TGTGCCAGCAGTGACTCCGACAGTTACACTGAAGCTTTCTTT
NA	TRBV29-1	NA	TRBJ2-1	CSGGDSEQFF	TGCAGCGGGGGGGACAGTGAGCAGTTCTTC
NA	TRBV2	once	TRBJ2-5	CASSSRGENEQYF	TGTGCCAGCAGTTCCCGAGGGGAGAATGAGCAGTACTTC
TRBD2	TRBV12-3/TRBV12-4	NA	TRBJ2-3	CASSFGGSGSYSTDTQYF	TGTGCCAGCAGTTTCGGTGGTAGCGGGAGTTATAGCACAGATACGCAGTATTTT
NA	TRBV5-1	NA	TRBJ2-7	CASSPYDGGFWREQYF	TGCGCCAGCAGTCCCTATGACGGGGGTTTCTGGCGCGAGCAGTACTTC